One and the same sample provided the 15 T cell receptor beta chains below, sequenced in a study of neurological immune-mediated disorders. In TCRdb, the 5' RACE reads were re-called with MiXCR into one record per CDR3 protein. Here the sample spans about 31,000 distinct CDR3 sequences, more than 4% being singletons. The specimen sequenced was CD4+ T cells from blood. The receptors stem from a woman aged 40 to 50 in good health.

This clonotype was seen at least ten times. The rearrangement links TRBV4-2 to TRBJ2-1; D possibly corresponds to TRBD2 (6 bases). This CDR3 comprises 14 residues. Germline loops: CDR1 LGHNA, CDR2 YNFKEQ. V was trimmed by 1 base and J by 9 bases, leaving 13 bases between them. Written as DNA, the CDR3 is TGTGCCAGCAGCCAAGGACTAGTAGTTCGTGAGCAGTTCTTC. Amino acids: CASSQGLVVREQFF.

This clonotype has ten or more counts. V and J are TRBV7-2 and TRBJ2-2; TRBD2 might be the D (5 bases). V dropped 3 bases and J dropped 7 bases, with 12 bases sitting between them. The V gene's germline CDR1 is SGHTA and CDR2 FQGNSA. CDR3 size: 14 residues. The DNA of the CDR3 is TGTGCCAGCAGCTTCCTCATCCGGGACGGGGAGCTGTTTTTT. This sequence encodes CASSFLIRDGELFF.

This clonotype was observed many times. The chain couples TRBV5-1 to TRBJ2-7, with 10 bases that match TRBD2. Germline values: CDR1 SGHRS, CDR2 YFSETQ. The CDR3 spans 15 residues. V was clipped by 0 bases and J by 3 bases; unmatched bases: 3. The CDR3, as DNA: TGCGCCAGCAGCTTGGACGGGACTAGCGACTACGAGCAGTACTTC. Encoded protein: CASSLDGTSDYEQYF. Supplemented by reference TRBV5-1 and TRBJ2-7, the full variable domain reads KAGVTQTPRYLIKTRGQQVTLSCSPISGHRSVSWYQQTPGQGLQFLFEYFSETQRNKGNFPGRFSGRQFSNSRSEMNVSTLELGDSALYLCASSLDGTSDYEQYFGPGTRLTVT.

The table lists this clonotype with many counts. The V call is TRBV10-3, the J call TRBJ1-5; D is possibly TRBD1 (5 bases). This CDR3 has 14 residues. CDR1 is ENHRY, CDR2 SYGVKD, per germline. The V end was cut by 10 bases, the J end by 7 bases, with 20 bases between. The CDR3 DNA reads as TGTGCCACCGCCGGGGGAGAGGTTGGCCAGCCCCAGCATTTT. Translation: CATAGGEVGQPQHF.

This clonotype was counted ten times or more. The chain uses TRBV12-3 or TRBV12-4 and TRBJ1-2, with unresolved D. The CDR3 sequence is 13 residues long. V was cut by 3 bases and J by 2 bases, with 7 bases left in between. The CDR3 bases are TGTGCCAGCAGTTTGTACCAGAACTATGGCTACACCTTC. Translation gives CASSLYQNYGYTF.

This clonotype came up many times. The chain uses TRBV25-1 and TRBJ2-7; D is unclear. V was pared by 1 base and J by 2 bases, with 9 bases between. From germline, CDR1 is MGHDK and CDR2 SYGVNS. This CDR3 is built from 14 residues. DNA for the CDR3: TGTGCCAGCAGTGAATCAGGATTTACCTACGAGCAGTACTTC. This translates into CASSESGFTYEQYF.

This clonotype was counted many times. V and J are TRBV5-5 and TRBJ2-1; 7 bases agree with TRBD2. V shed 3 bases, J shed 2 bases, and the junction held 5 bases outside the gene matches. This CDR3 comprises 15 residues. CDR1 is SGHKS, CDR2 YYEKEE, per germline (reference sequence). CDR3 bases: TGTGCCAGCAGCTCCCGGGACTACACCTACAATGAGCAGTTCTTC. Translated, it gives CASSSRDYTYNEQFF.

This clonotype was found many times. V and J are TRBV7-6 and TRBJ1-1; D is uncertain. Trimming removed 1 base at V and 1 base at J, with 4 bases between. Germline V lookup: CDR1 SGHVS, CDR2 FNYEAQ. CDR3 length: 13 residues. As DNA, the CDR3 is TGTGCCAGCAGCTTAGAGCAGAACACTGAAGCTTTCTTT. It yields the protein CASSLEQNTEAFF.

This clonotype was detected ten times or more. V usage is TRBV9 and J usage is TRBJ2-1, with 11 bases fitting TRBD2. The V gene's germline CDR1 is SGDLS and CDR2 YYNGEE. Trimming cost V 4 bases and J 4 bases; bases outside gene matches: 7. The CDR3 is made up of 16 amino acids. CDR3 sequence (DNA): TGTGCCAGCAGCCAGACGGGGACTAGCGGATACAATGAGCAGTTCTTC. This translates into CASSQTGTSGYNEQFF. Based on the CDR3 plus reference TRBV9 and TRBJ2-1, the full variable domain is DSGVTQTPKHLITATGQRVTLRCSPRSGDLSVYWYQQSLDQGLQFLIQYYNGEERAKGNILERFSAQQFPDLHSELNLSSLELGDSALYFCASSQTGTSGYNEQFFGPGTRLTVL.

The chain recombines TRBV5-6 with TRBJ1-5, with D unclear. The CDR3 runs 12 residues. V lost 4 bases and J 4 bases, leaving 6 bases between the germline ends. The germline V gene encodes CDR1 SGHDT and CDR2 YYEEEE. The CDR3 region is CASSPGNQPQHF. The DNA for the CDR3 is TGTGCCAGCAGCCCGGGAAATCAGCCCCAGCATTTT.

This clonotype was counted many times. J is TRBJ1-6 and V is TRBV12-3 or TRBV12-4; possibly TRBD1 for D (6 bases). CDR3 length: 14 residues. The V end was cut by 2 bases, the J end by 9 bases, with 11 bases between. CDR3 sequence reads: CASSLTRGGSPLHF. CDR3 DNA: TGTGCCAGCAGTTTAACCAGGGGCGGTTCACCCCTCCACTTT.

This clonotype has a count of ten or more. A read error is possible here, since a much larger clone lies one base away. The chain uses TRBV9 and TRBJ2-2; the match to TRBD1 covers 8 bases. The V gene's germline CDR1 is SGDLS and CDR2 YYNGEE. The CDR3 is 16 amino acids. CDR3 in DNA: TGTGTCAGCACCGACCGGGACAGGACTTTAGGCGGGGAGCTGTTTTTT. Translating gives CVSTDRDRTLGGELFF.

The genes are TRBV7-2 and TRBJ2-7; D not certain. Germline V lookup: CDR1 SGHTA, CDR2 FQGNSA. The V end was cut by 2 bases, the J end by 5 bases, with 10 bases between. The CDR3 has 13 residues. The CDR3 sequence is CASSLFRLDEQYF. Written as DNA, the CDR3 is TGTGCCAGCAGCTTATTTCGCTTAGACGAGCAGTACTTC.

The sample holds many counts of this clonotype. The chain employs TRBV7-2 and TRBJ2-7; 9 bases match TRBD1. J was trimmed by 3 bases and V by 2 bases; bases with no gene match: 2. Germline V gene lookup returns CDR1 SGHTA and CDR2 FQGNSA. The CDR3 is 14 amino acids. The CDR3 here is CASSLRGQGYEQYF. CDR3 coding DNA: TGTGCCAGCAGCTTAAGGGGACAGGGCTACGAGCAGTACTTC.

This clonotype came up many times. V usage is TRBV20-1 and J usage is TRBJ2-1; D gene unclear. V lost 6 bases and J lost 6, with 12 bases in between. The CDR3 runs 12 residues. Germline-derived CDR1 and CDR2 are DFQATT and SNEGSKA (reference sequence). The CDR3 here is CSAQGGPNEQFF. In DNA, the CDR3 is TGCAGTGCCCAAGGTGGCCCCAATGAGCAGTTCTTC.